This TCR beta chain was sequenced for a study of B cell selection in AIRE deficiency. A remark on this clone: The antigen is undetermined.

The sorted conventional CD4 T cells were gated as CD4+CD127+. The germline V and J ends were trimmed by 4 bases and 3 bases, with 15 bases remaining between them. The CDR3 has 15 residues. Germline CDR1 is SEHNR and CDR2 is FQNEAQ (reference sequence). Per the original data handling: About 99,000 patient and 1.3x10^5 or so healthy donor in-frame TCRbeta sequences came from conventional T cells. Data came from immunoSEQ multiplex PCR; TCRdb stores just in-frame clones and leaves some out. V and J calls and clone size come straight from that table; D and trimming were deduced from the DNA. Here the sample spans 20,000 to 25,000 clones, approximately 97% being singletons. Study conclusions and caveats: Patient Tconv and Treg cells showed healthy-like TCRBV usage, CDR3 length, diversity.

This chain uses TRBV7-9 with TRBJ1-2; a weak D match, TRBD1 (6 bases). Sequencing used conventional CD4+ T cells sorted from PBMCs. The origin of this receptor is a human donor with AIRE deficiency. CDR3 coding DNA: TGTGCCAGCAGCTCCGACAGGCAACGGCACTATGGCTACACCTTC. The encoded protein is CASSSDRQRHYGYTF. Full variable domain (rest looked up from reference TRBV7-9 and TRBJ1-2): DTGVSQNPRHKITKRGQNVTFRCDPISEHNRLYWYRQTLGQGPEFLTYFQNEAQLEKSRLLSDRFSAERPKGSFSTLEIQRTEQGDSAMYLCASSSDRQRHYGYTFGSGTRLTVV.